This entry is about one T cell receptor (beta chain). With V trimmed by 6 bases and J by 0 bases, 8 bases remained unmatched. The CDR3 runs to 14 residues. Germline V gives CDR1 DFQATT, CDR2 SNEGSKA (reference sequence). The data were obtained in a study of patients and donors after allogeneic stem cell transplantation. TCRdb itself ran the RT-PCR reads through MiXCR, one entry per CDR3 protein. The sample lists fewer than 500,000 distinct CDR3 sequences, under 20% occurring once. The sample taken for sequencing was blood, either unsorted or a sorted T cell fraction (not recorded which). The rearrangement joins TRBV20-1 to TRBJ2-7; 7 nucleotides align to TRBD1. This sequence was found in a human donor who was either an allogeneic HSCT recipient or a stem cell or donor lymphocyte infusion donor (not recorded which). It is not recorded whose cells these are; they may come from a transplant donor. This CDR3 reads CSATGQRSSYEQYF. In DNA form, the CDR3 reads TGCAGTGCAACGGGACAGCGAAGCTCCTACGAGCAGTACTTC.